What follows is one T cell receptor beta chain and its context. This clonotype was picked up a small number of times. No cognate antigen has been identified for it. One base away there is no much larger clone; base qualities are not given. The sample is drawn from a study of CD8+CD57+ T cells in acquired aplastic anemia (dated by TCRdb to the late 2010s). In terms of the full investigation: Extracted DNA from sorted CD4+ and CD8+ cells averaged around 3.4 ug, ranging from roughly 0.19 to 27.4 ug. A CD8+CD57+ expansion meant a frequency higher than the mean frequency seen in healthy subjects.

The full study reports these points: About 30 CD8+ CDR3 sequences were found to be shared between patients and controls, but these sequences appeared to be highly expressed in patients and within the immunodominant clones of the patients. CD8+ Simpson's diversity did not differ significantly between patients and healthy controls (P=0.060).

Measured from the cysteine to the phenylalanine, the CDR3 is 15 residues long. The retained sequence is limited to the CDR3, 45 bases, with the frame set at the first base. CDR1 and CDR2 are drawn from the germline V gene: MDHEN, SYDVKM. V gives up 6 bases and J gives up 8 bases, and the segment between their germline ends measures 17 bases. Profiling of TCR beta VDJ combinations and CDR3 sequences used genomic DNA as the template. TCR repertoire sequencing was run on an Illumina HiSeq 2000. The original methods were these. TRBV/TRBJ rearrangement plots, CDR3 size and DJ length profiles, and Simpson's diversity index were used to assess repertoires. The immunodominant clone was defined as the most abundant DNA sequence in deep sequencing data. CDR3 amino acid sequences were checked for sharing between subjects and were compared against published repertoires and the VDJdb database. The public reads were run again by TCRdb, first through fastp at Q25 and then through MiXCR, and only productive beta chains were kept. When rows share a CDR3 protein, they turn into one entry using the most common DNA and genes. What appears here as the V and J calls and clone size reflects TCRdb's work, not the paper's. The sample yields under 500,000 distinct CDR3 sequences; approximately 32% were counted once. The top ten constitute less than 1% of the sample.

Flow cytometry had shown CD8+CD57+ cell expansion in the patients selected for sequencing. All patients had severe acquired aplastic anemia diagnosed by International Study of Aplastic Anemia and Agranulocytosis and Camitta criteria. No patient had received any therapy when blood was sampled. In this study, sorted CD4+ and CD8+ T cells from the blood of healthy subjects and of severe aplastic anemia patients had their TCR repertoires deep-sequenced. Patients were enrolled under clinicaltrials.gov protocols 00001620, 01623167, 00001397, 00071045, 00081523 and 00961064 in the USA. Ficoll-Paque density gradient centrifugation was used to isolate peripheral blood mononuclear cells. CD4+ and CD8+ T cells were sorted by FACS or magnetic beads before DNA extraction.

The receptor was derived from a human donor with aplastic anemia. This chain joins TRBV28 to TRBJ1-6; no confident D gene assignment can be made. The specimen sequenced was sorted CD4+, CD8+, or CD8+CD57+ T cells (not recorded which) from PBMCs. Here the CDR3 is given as CASRNIPVGDSPLHF. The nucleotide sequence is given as TGTGCCAGCAGAAACATTCCCGTCGGGGATTCACCCCTCCACTTT. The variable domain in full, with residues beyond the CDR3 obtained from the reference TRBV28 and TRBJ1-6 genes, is DVKVTQSSRYLVKRTGEKVFLECVQDMDHENMFWYRQDPGLGLRLIYFSYDVKMKEKGDIPEGYSVSREKKERFSLILESASTNQTSMYLCASRNIPVGDSPLHFGNGTRLTVT.